This passage covers 3 T cell receptor beta chains from one sample sequenced in a study of shared clonotypes between healthy human individuals. Sequencing was performed with immunoSEQ multiplex PCR; in TCRdb, only in-frame clones are kept and a portion is missing. Of 660,000 or so clones listed, roughly 95% are singletons. In the naive CD8 group, cells lacked CD45RO and were positively selected for CCR7, so terminally differentiated effector memory CD45RA+ cells were left out. Sequenced: naive CD8+ T cells sorted from blood. All receptors derive from a woman aged 25 to 39 in good health.

The chain recombines TRBV11-2 with TRBJ1-1; no definite D call. This CDR3 has 11 residues. Looked up from germline, CDR1 is SGHAT and CDR2 is FQNNGV. Between the trimmed V and J ends, which lost 1 base and 11 bases, there was a span of 8 bases. The CDR3 DNA reads TGTGCCAGCAGCTTAGGAACAAGGGCTTTCTTT. Encoded protein: CASSLGTRAFF.

The V and J genes are TRBV2 and TRBJ2-1; 7 nucleotides agree with TRBD2. V gave up 7 bases and J gave up 2 bases; unmatched junction bases: 11. The CDR3 extends over 16 amino acids. Germline assignment: CDR1 SNHLY and CDR2 FYNNEI. The CDR3 sequence is CASMMGGEGTYNEQFF. Written as DNA, the CDR3 is TGTGCCAGCATGATGGGTGGGGAGGGCACCTACAATGAGCAGTTCTTC.

In the case of this clone: Different DNA sequences within this sample yield the same CDR3. The chain uses TRBV6-5 and TRBJ2-5, with 13 bases lining up with TRBD2. CDR1 is MNHEY, CDR2 SVGAGI, per germline. The V segment lost 5 bases and the J segment 5 bases; nucleotides outside the gene matches: 5. The CDR3 has 15 residues. The CDR3 DNA reads as TGTGCCAGCAGTCCCTGGACTAGCGGGAGTGAGACCCAGTACTTC. This encodes CASSPWTSGSETQYF.